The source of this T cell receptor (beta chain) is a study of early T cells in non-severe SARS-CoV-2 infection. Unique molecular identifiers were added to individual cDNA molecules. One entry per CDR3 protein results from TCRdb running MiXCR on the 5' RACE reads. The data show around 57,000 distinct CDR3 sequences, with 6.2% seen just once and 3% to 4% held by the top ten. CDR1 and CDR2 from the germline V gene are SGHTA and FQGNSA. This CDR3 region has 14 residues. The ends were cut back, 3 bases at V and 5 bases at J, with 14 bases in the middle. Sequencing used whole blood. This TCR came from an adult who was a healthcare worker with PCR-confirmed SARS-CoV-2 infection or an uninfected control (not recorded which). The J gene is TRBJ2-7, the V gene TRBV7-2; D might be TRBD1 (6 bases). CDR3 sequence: CASSFLSRGHEQYF. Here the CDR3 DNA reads TGTGCCAGCAGCTTCCTGAGCAGGGGCCACGAGCAGTACTTC.